This is a list of T cell receptor beta chains from one sample in a study of breast tumors, draining lymph nodes, adjacent tissues. One entry per CDR3 protein results from TCRdb running MiXCR on the multiplex PCR reads. The sample gives about 20,000 distinct CDR3 sequences, 43% of which show up once; about 20% is in the top ten. Sequenced material: breast tumor tissue. These receptors all come from a female donor with breast cancer. Some clones in this sample may be carry-over from other donors' samples. The CDR3 runs from the conserved cysteine through the conserved F or W. D genes are given only for firm matches. For some rows the clone size is stated as once, few or many, or as a class when expanded; others skip it.

TRBJ1-3,11,NA,medium-sized,TRBV20-1,CSAQSGNTIYF,TGCAGTGCTCAATCTGGAAACACCATATATTTT
TRBJ1-1,15,TRBD1,few,TRBV5-1,CASSLAGGGNTEAFF,TGCGCCAGCAGCTTGGCAGGGGGTGGGAACACTGAAGCTTTCTTT
TRBJ1-5,12,NA,many,TRBV19,CASSAGPQPQHF,TGTGCCAGTAGTGCGGGACCTCAGCCCCAGCATTTT
TRBJ2-7,11,NA,medium-sized,TRBV29-1,CSVGGGNEQYF,TGCAGCGTTGGCGGAGGGAATGAGCAGTACTTC
TRBJ2-2,16,TRBD2,NA,TRBV20-1,CSAPGTSGGGTGELFF,TGCAGTGCTCCCGGGACTAGCGGGGGCGGCACCGGGGAGCTGTTTTTT
TRBJ1-2,15,TRBD1,many,TRBV19,CASSMERTGRYGYTF,TGTGCCAGTAGTATGGAACGGACAGGGCGCTATGGCTACACCTTC
TRBJ2-3,17,TRBD2,once,TRBV19,CASSIGLAGVRTDTQYF,TGTGCCAGTAGTATTGGACTAGCGGGAGTGAGGACAGATACGCAGTATTTT
TRBJ2-1,15,NA,many,TRBV12-3/TRBV12-4,CASSLRLARWNEQFF,TGTGCCAGCAGTTTAAGGCTAGCTCGCTGGAATGAGCAGTTCTTC
TRBJ2-7,15,NA,once,TRBV4-2,CASSQDDSRSYEQYF,TGTGCCAGCAGCCAAGACGACAGCAGATCCTACGAGCAGTACTTC
TRBJ2-7,14,NA,many,TRBV6-5,CASGPYGAAAEQYF,TGTGCCAGCGGGCCCTACGGGGCCGCCGCCGAGCAGTACTTC
TRBJ2-3,15,NA,many,TRBV11-3,CASSFGLTSTDTQYF,TGTGCCAGCAGCTTCGGGCTAACTAGCACAGATACGCAGTATTTT
TRBJ2-4,16,NA,many,TRBV4-3,CASSQDGSLAKNIQYF,TGCGCCAGCAGCCAAGATGGTTCATTAGCCAAAAACATTCAGTACTTC
TRBJ2-7,16,TRBD2,NA,TRBV20-1,CSASPSSSGRSHEQYF,TGCAGTGCTAGCCCCTCCTCTAGCGGGAGGTCCCACGAGCAGTACTTC
TRBJ2-3,17,NA,many,TRBV18,CASSSRLATTGVDTQYF,TGTGCCAGCTCTTCCCGGCTAGCGACAACCGGGGTAGATACGCAGTATTTT